Listed here are 8 T cell receptor beta chains from one sample, sequenced in a study of cytomegalovirus exposure and HLA in healthy donors. Both 60 Vbeta primers and 13 Jbeta primers went into the PCR. The protocol was immunoSEQ multiplex PCR, while the TCRdb copy is restricted to in-frame clones and leaves out a portion. Of some 100,000 clones detected, 74% appear once; the ten largest clones hold about 2%. The sample comprised PBMCs. These receptors were taken from a human donor in good health.

This chain joins TRBV2 and TRBJ1-2; D is uncertain. Germline V gene sequence: CDR1 SNHLY, CDR2 FYNNEI. With 3 bases removed from V and 7 bases from J, the gap between germline ends came to 15 bases. CDR3 length equals 14 residues. CDR3 protein: CASSEERGGSGYTF. Written as DNA, the CDR3 is TGTGCCAGCAGTGAGGAACGGGGAGGGTCTGGCTACACCTTC.

This clone was counted between two and nine times. This chain connects TRBV6-6 to TRBJ1-5; D remains ambiguous. The V and J ends lost 5 bases and 5 bases respectively, with 13 bases between them. The CDR3 covers 14 residues. CDR1 MNHNY and CDR2 SVGAGI come from the germline V gene (reference sequence). The CDR3 spells CASSPRRSDQPQHF. The DNA for the CDR3 is TGTGCCAGCAGTCCCCGGAGGAGCGATCAGCCCCAGCATTTT.

This chain links TRBV29-1 with TRBJ2-7; the match to TRBD2 covers 14 bases. The germline V gene encodes CDR1 SQVTM and CDR2 ANQGSEA. This CDR3 has 16 amino acids. Trimming removed 4 bases from V and 6 bases from J; junction bases left unmatched: 11. The CDR3 sequence is CSVGRLAGGPRAEQYF. In DNA form, the CDR3 reads TGCAGCGTTGGGAGACTAGCGGGAGGGCCCCGGGCCGAGCAGTACTTC.

This chain links TRBV5-4 with TRBJ1-2, with 10 bases aligning to TRBD1. V lost 3 bases to trimming and J lost 8 bases; unmatched junction nucleotides: 10. Germline V CDR1 and CDR2: SGHNT, YYREEE (reference sequence). This CDR3 is built from 15 residues. The CDR3 DNA follows: TGTGCCAGCAGCTCTCGACAGGGGGCGCCCCGGGGCTACACCTTC. Its translation is CASSSRQGAPRGYTF.

V gene TRBV5-1 combines with J gene TRBJ2-2; 7 bases agree with TRBD2. Germline assignment: CDR1 SGHRS and CDR2 YFSETQ. This CDR3 is 16 amino acids long. The V segment lost 4 bases and the J segment 2 bases; nucleotides outside the gene matches: 8. CDR3 sequence: CASSPGSGINTGELFF. In DNA, the CDR3 is TGCGCCAGCAGCCCAGGAAGCGGGATTAACACCGGGGAGCTGTTTTTT.

V gene TRBV4-1 combines with J gene TRBJ2-1, with 7 bases that match TRBD1. CDR1 and CDR2 from the germline V gene are MGHRA and YSYEKL. V lost 4 bases, J lost 2 bases, and 11 bases stayed unmatched. The CDR3 is 17 amino acids. The CDR3 region is CASSLSGTASTYNEQFF. The CDR3 DNA sequence: TGCGCCAGCAGCCTCTCCGGGACAGCATCCACCTACAATGAGCAGTTCTTC.

This rearrangement joins TRBV5-1 to TRBJ2-2, with D possibly being TRBD1 (6 bases). Trimming stripped 8 bases from V and 4 bases from J, with 12 bases between. Germline-derived CDR1 and CDR2 are SGHRS and YFSETQ. The CDR3 length is 13 residues. The CDR3 sequence is CASRYRATGELFF. As DNA, the CDR3 is TGCGCCAGTAGATACAGGGCCACCGGGGAGCTGTTTTTT.

V and J are TRBV7-2 and TRBJ2-7; D is perhaps TRBD2 (6 bases). Trimming pared 1 base from V and 0 bases from J, leaving 13 bases between. CDR1 and CDR2 from the germline V gene are SGHTA and FQGNSA. This CDR3 has 16 residues. This CDR3 is CASSLGRAWSSYEQYF. The CDR3 DNA follows: TGTGCCAGCAGCTTAGGGAGGGCTTGGAGCTCCTACGAGCAGTACTTC.